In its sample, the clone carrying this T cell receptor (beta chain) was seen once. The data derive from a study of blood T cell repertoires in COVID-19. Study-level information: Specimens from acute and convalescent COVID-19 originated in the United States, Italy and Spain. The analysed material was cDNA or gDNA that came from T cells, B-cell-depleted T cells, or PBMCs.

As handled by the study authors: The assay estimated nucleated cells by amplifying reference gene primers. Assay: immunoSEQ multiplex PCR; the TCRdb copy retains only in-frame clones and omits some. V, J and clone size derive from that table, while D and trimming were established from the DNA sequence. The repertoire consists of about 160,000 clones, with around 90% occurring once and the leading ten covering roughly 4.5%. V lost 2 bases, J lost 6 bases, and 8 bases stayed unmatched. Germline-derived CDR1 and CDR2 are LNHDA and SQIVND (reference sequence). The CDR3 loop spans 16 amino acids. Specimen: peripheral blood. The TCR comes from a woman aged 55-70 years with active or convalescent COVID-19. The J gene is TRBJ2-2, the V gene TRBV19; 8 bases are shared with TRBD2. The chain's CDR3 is CASSILASGSAGELFF. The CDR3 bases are TGTGCCAGTAGTATATTGGCTAGCGGGTCCGCCGGGGAGCTGTTTTTT.